This entry lists 26 T cell receptor beta chains sequenced from one sample in a study of T cell changes during pregnancy in multiple sclerosis (dated by TCRdb to the late 2010s). Library method: the immunoSEQ multiplex PCR assay. TCRdb's version of the immuneACCESS table is confined to in-frame rearrangements and falls short of the full clone set. An unresolved V gene accounts for under half of the shortfall where checked; the remainder is of unknown origin. The sample table lists over 65,000 clones, roughly 89% of them with a count of one. Of the sample, around 0.9% is held by the ten largest clones. The source material was peripheral blood, sampled in the second trimester of pregnancy. These receptors were collected from a female donor with multiple sclerosis, enrolled in a pregnancy study.

The chain joins TRBV30 to TRBJ2-7, with 12 bases matching TRBD1. Germline V gene lookup returns CDR1 GTSNPN and CDR2 SVGIG (reference sequence). Trimming cost V 4 bases and J 5 bases; bases outside gene matches: 6. This CDR3 contains 14 residues. CDR3 bases: TGTGCCTGGACCCGGGACAGGGGGCTCAACGAGCAGTACTTC. Translated, it gives CAWTRDRGLNEQYF.

The chain employs TRBV14 and TRBJ1-1; D may be TRBD1 (5 bases). Germline assignment: CDR1 SGHDN and CDR2 FVKESK. Between the trimmed V and J ends, which lost 0 bases and 9 bases, there was a span of 11 bases. CDR3 length: 13 residues. Written as DNA, the CDR3 is TGTGCCAGCAGCCAAGATGAGAACAGGAAAGCTTTCTTT. It codes for CASSQDENRKAFF.

The chain couples TRBV19 to TRBJ1-2, with TRBD1 identical over 10 bases. CDR3 length: 13 amino acids. V shed 7 bases and J 7 bases; nucleotides not matched to a gene: 6. Per germline, CDR1 LNHDA and CDR2 SQIVND (reference sequence). The CDR3 nucleotides read TGTGCCAGTACCGACAGGGGGCGAGGTGGCTACACCTTC. Translating it yields CASTDRGRGGYTF.

The rearrangement links TRBV7-3 to TRBJ2-1, with D possibly TRBD1 on 5 matching bases. Germline CDR1 is SGHTA and CDR2 is FQGTGA. The CDR3 is made up of 13 amino acids. V lost 4 bases, J lost 9 bases, and 13 bases lay in between. CDR3 sequence (DNA): TGTGCCAGCAGCTCCCCTGACAGAAGTGAGCAGTTCTTC. Residues: CASSSPDRSEQFF.

This rearrangement joins TRBV18 to TRBJ2-5, with 11 bases fitting TRBD1. This CDR3 has 13 amino acids. Germline lookup yields CDR1 KGHSH and CDR2 LQKENI. The J segment lost 7 bases and the V segment lost 3 bases, leaving 1 base of the junction unmatched. CDR3 sequence: CASSPGTGGTQYF. In DNA, the CDR3 is TGTGCCAGCTCACCCGGGACAGGGGGGACCCAGTACTTC.

CDR3 protein: CASSYQGIGGYGYTF. CDR3 bases: TGTGCCAGCAGCTATCAGGGAATAGGAGGGTATGGCTACACCTTC. The rearrangement joins TRBV9 to TRBJ1-2, with D possibly TRBD1 on 5 matching bases. Between the trimmed V and J ends, which lost 4 bases and 5 bases, there was a span of 18 bases. CDR3 length: 15 amino acids. Germline loops: CDR1 SGDLS, CDR2 YYNGEE.

The chain carries TRBV4-2 and TRBJ1-3; tentatively, D is TRBD1 (6 bases). Germline-derived CDR1 and CDR2 are LGHNA and YNFKEQ. Between the trimmed V and J ends, which lost 5 bases and 4 bases, there was a span of 15 bases. CDR3 length: 15 residues. The CDR3: CASSNRDVSGNTIYF. The DNA of the CDR3 is TGTGCCAGCAGCAACAGGGATGTCAGCGGAAACACCATATATTTT.

CDR3 sequence reads: CASRRQPNEAFF. The CDR3 DNA reads as TGTGCCAGCAGGAGACAGCCTAATGAAGCTTTCTTT. This chain links TRBV6-6 with TRBJ1-1, with a possible D match to TRBD1 (5 bases). Trimming removed 6 bases from V and 7 bases from J, with 12 bases in between. The V gene's germline CDR1 is MNHNY and CDR2 SVGAGI (reference sequence). This CDR3 has 12 amino acids.

The chain employs TRBV7-3 and TRBJ1-1; tentative D call: TRBD1 (5 bases). The CDR3 contains 14 residues. V lost 4 bases and J lost 4, with 13 bases in between. CDR1 SGHTA and CDR2 FQGTGA come from the germline V gene. CDR3 sequence: CASSSQPQGTEAFF. Written as DNA, the CDR3 is TGTGCCAGCAGCTCACAACCCCAGGGCACTGAAGCTTTCTTT.

The V gene is TRBV4-3, the J gene TRBJ1-2; 11 bases map to TRBD1. Germline trimming cut 1 base from V and 6 bases from J; bases unmatched to any gene: 4. The CDR3 has 15 residues. Germline assignment: CDR1 LGHNA and CDR2 YSLEER. CDR3 DNA sequence: TGCGCCAGCAGCCAAGCCCCGGGACAGGGGGATGGCTACACCTTC. Translated, it gives CASSQAPGQGDGYTF.

The chain employs TRBV19 and TRBJ2-7; 11 bases map to TRBD1. CDR1 and CDR2 from the germline V gene are LNHDA and SQIVND (reference sequence). The CDR3 is 16 amino acids. Trimming took 6 bases from V and 3 from J; bases not matched to a gene: 10. CDR3 amino acids: CASRGPPGQGVYEQYF. The CDR3 DNA follows: TGTGCCAGTAGAGGCCCCCCGGGACAGGGGGTCTACGAGCAGTACTTC.

This chain connects TRBV7-3 to TRBJ2-1; 13 bases fit TRBD2. This CDR3 is 18 amino acids long. In germline, CDR1 is SGHTA, CDR2 FQGTGA. The ends lost 5 bases at V and 1 base at J; junction bases unmatched: 8. The CDR3 sequence is CASSASPGLAGSYNEQFF. In DNA, the CDR3 is TGTGCCAGCAGCGCATCCCCGGGACTAGCGGGGTCCTACAATGAGCAGTTCTTC.

The chain joins TRBV5-4 to TRBJ1-2; 7 nucleotides align to TRBD1. J lost 2 bases, V lost 0 bases, and 4 bases had no gene match. The CDR3 spans 15 residues. The germline CDR1 and CDR2 sequences are SGHNT and YYREEE (reference sequence). CDR3 amino acids: CASSLAATGNYGYTF. CDR3 coding DNA: TGTGCCAGCAGCTTGGCCGCGACAGGGAACTATGGCTACACCTTC.

The CDR3 is CASSQGQGAVQPQHF. The CDR3 nucleotides are TGTGCCAGCTCACAGGGACAGGGGGCGGTTCAGCCCCAGCATTTT. The chain has TRBV18 and TRBJ1-5; TRBD1 agrees at 12 bases. With 4 bases clipped from V and 6 bases from J, the junction kept 4 bases outside the gene matches. The germline CDR1 and CDR2 sequences are KGHSH and LQKENI. The CDR3 has 15 amino acids.

The V and J genes are TRBV5-1 and TRBJ2-7; D possibly corresponds to TRBD1 (6 bases). Germline-derived CDR1 and CDR2 are SGHRS and YFSETQ. The CDR3 runs 15 residues. The V gene lost 4 bases and the J gene lost 3 bases, with 17 bases spanning the gap. CDR3 protein: CASSPGHLEFYEQYF. As DNA, the CDR3 is TGCGCCAGCAGCCCGGGACATCTCGAATTCTACGAGCAGTACTTC. Combining the CDR3 with reference TRBV5-1 and TRBJ2-7 gives the whole variable domain KAGVTQTPRYLIKTRGQQVTLSCSPISGHRSVSWYQQTPGQGLQFLFEYFSETQRNKGNFPGRFSGRQFSNSRSEMNVSTLELGDSALYLCASSPGHLEFYEQYFGPGTRLTVT.

In its sample, this clone was seen once. The V call is TRBV18, the J call TRBJ2-5; TRBD1 agrees at 8 bases. Germline trimming cut 2 bases from V and 2 bases from J; bases unmatched to any gene: 10. CDR1 is KGHSH, CDR2 LQKENI, per germline. This CDR3 contains 17 residues. CDR3 coding DNA: TGTGCCAGCTCACCATCTACCACGACAGGGGATCAAGAGACCCAGTACTTC. The encoded protein is CASSPSTTTGDQETQYF.

The chain recombines TRBV27 with TRBJ2-1; 7 bases line up with TRBD2. This CDR3 has 15 residues. Germline trimming cut 7 bases from V and 6 bases from J; bases unmatched to any gene: 12. Germline-derived CDR1 and CDR2 are MNHEY and SMNVEV (reference sequence). The CDR3 nucleotides read TGTGCCAGCAAACCACCGGGACTACTTTTCAATGAGCAGTTCTTC. Encoded protein: CASKPPGLLFNEQFF.

The chain is built from TRBV5-1 and TRBJ2-3, with 7 bases lining up with TRBD2. This CDR3 has 14 amino acids. The germline V gene has CDR1 SGHRS and CDR2 YFSETQ. J gave up 5 bases and V 4 bases, and 7 bases lay outside the gene matches. The CDR3 sequence is CASSRGVAEDTQYF. The DNA of the CDR3 is TGCGCCAGCAGCCGGGGGGTTGCCGAAGATACGCAGTATTTT.

This chain connects TRBV19 to TRBJ1-1, with a weak D call TRBD1 (5 bases). V was clipped by 3 bases and J by 5 bases, with 10 bases between them. Germline CDR1 LNHDA, CDR2 SQIVND (reference sequence). The CDR3 is 13 amino acids. CDR3 sequence (DNA): TGTGCCAGTAGTATCTCGCGGGGGACTGAAGCTTTCTTT. Residues: CASSISRGTEAFF.

This clone appeared once. The chain joins TRBV2 to TRBJ2-2; 9 bases are shared with TRBD2. The germline CDR1 and CDR2 sequences are SNHLY and FYNNEI. This CDR3 region has 17 residues. After removal of 0 bases from V and 3 bases from J, the junction contained 5 bases not matched to a gene. DNA for the CDR3: TGTGCCAGCAGTGAAGCGATAGCGGGGGCTCACACCGGGGAGCTGTTTTTT. Residues: CASSEAIAGAHTGELFF.

The rearrangement joins TRBV9 to TRBJ2-2, with TRBD2 as a possible D gene (6 bases). V lost 0 bases and J lost 4, with 13 bases in between. Per the germline V gene, CDR1 is SGDLS and CDR2 is YYNGEE. The CDR3 is 16 amino acids. This chain's CDR3 is CASSVGGGARTGELFF. The CDR3 DNA follows: TGTGCCAGCAGCGTAGGGGGCGGGGCACGCACCGGGGAGCTGTTTTTT.

This clone was found once. V usage is TRBV5-1 and J usage is TRBJ1-3; 7 bases fit TRBD1. The germline gives CDR1 SGHRS, CDR2 YFSETQ. The V and J ends lost 3 bases and 0 bases, in that order; junction bases with no gene match: 3. This CDR3 spans 15 amino acids. Here the CDR3 reads CASSSTGISGNTIYF. CDR3 sequence (DNA): TGCGCCAGCAGCTCGACAGGGATCTCTGGAAACACCATATATTTT.

The rearrangement joins TRBV5-1 to TRBJ2-6; possible D gene TRBD1, 5 bases. The ends were cut back, 4 bases at V and 1 base at J, with 12 bases in the middle. The CDR3 has 16 residues. Germline CDR1 reads SGHRS; CDR2 reads YFSETQ. This CDR3 is CASSVGAVSGANVLTF. The DNA of the CDR3 is TGCGCCAGCAGCGTAGGGGCAGTTTCTGGGGCCAACGTCCTGACTTTC.

J is TRBJ2-5 and V is TRBV10-3, with a weak D call TRBD2 (5 bases). Germline loops: CDR1 ENHRY, CDR2 SYGVKD. Trimming left V 6 bases short and J 2 bases short, with 16 bases between. The CDR3 loop spans 15 amino acids. CDR3 nucleotide sequence: TGTGCCATCAGCCCGGACGGGAATCAACAAGAGACCCAGTACTTC. It yields the protein CAISPDGNQQETQYF.

The V gene is TRBV19, the J gene TRBJ1-2; 7 bases map to TRBD1. V lost 4 bases to trimming and J lost 4 bases; unmatched junction nucleotides: 9. Germline-derived CDR1 and CDR2 are LNHDA and SQIVND (reference sequence). CDR3 size: 15 residues. The CDR3, as DNA: TGTGCCAGTAGTAGCATTACAGGGGCCCTCTATGGCTACACCTTC. Protein product: CASSSITGALYGYTF.

This chain links TRBV5-4 with TRBJ1-2; TRBD1 matches at 8 bases. Per germline, CDR1 SGHNT and CDR2 YYREEE (reference sequence). J was trimmed by 5 bases and V by 4 bases; bases with no gene match: 7. This CDR3 spans 14 amino acids. CDR3 sequence (DNA): TGTGCCAGCAGCGGTGCAGGGGGCGTTTATGGCTACACCTTC. This sequence encodes CASSGAGGVYGYTF.